This T cell receptor (beta chain) was profiled in a study of technical replicates of blood from several donors. Produced via immunoSEQ multiplex PCR; TCRdb's table is partial and in-frame only. The data contain under 80,000 clones, about 91% of them singletons. The CDR3 runs 14 residues. CDR1 SGHVS and CDR2 FNYEAQ come from the germline V gene. After removal of 3 bases from V and 5 bases from J, the junction contained 2 bases not matched to a gene. The receptor comes from a human donor in good health. Some clones in this sample may be carry-over from other donors' samples. The sample taken for sequencing was T cells isolated from PBMCs. The rearrangement links TRBV7-6 to TRBJ2-2; TRBD1 aligns across 8 bases. The CDR3 DNA reads TGTGCCAGCAGCTTGGGACAGGAAACCGGGGAGCTGTTTTTT. This encodes CASSLGQETGELFF.